Shown below are 14 T cell receptor beta chains from a single sample sequenced in a study of T-cell memory formation after mild COVID-19. TCRdb reanalysed the 5' RACE reads using MiXCR and keeps one entry per CDR3 protein. The sample includes about half a million distinct CDR3 sequences, over 15% of them seen just once. Sequenced input: PBMCs or a T cell subset sorted from them (not recorded which). Receptors originate from an adult woman who had mild COVID-19 (a few samples of this study predate the infection). Cell type and time point are not known.

This chain uses TRBV7-9 with TRBJ2-1, with 11 bases aligning to TRBD2. Losses at the gene ends were 4 bases for V and 9 bases for J; bases not matched to a gene: 11. Germline assignment: CDR1 SEHNR and CDR2 FQNEAQ (reference sequence). The CDR3 has 16 amino acids. In DNA form, the CDR3 reads TGTGCCAGCAGCTCCGGTAGCGGGAGGGCCCTCGGTGAGCAGTTCTTC. It translates to CASSSGSGRALGEQFF.

The chain recombines TRBV15 with TRBJ1-1; D unclear. The CDR3 runs 14 residues. CDR1 and CDR2 from the germline V gene are LNHNV and YYDKDF (reference sequence). V lost 0 bases and J 3 bases, leaving 8 bases between the germline ends. CDR3 DNA: TGTGCCACCAGCAGAGATCTGGAGTACACTGAAGCTTTCTTT. Amino acid sequence: CATSRDLEYTEAFF. The full variable domain, in which reference TRBV15 and TRBJ1-1 provide the parts outside the CDR3, is DAMVIQNPRYQVTQFGKPVTLSCSQTLNHNVMYWYQQKSSQAPKLLFHYYDKDFNNEADTPDNFQSRRPNTSFCFLDIRSPGLGDTAMYLCATSRDLEYTEAFFGQGTRLTVV.

This clonotype has more than one count but fewer than ten. The chain joins TRBV2 to TRBJ2-5, with 11 bases that match TRBD2. Germline-derived CDR1 and CDR2 are SNHLY and FYNNEI. This CDR3 region has 15 residues. The trim removed 5 bases at V and 1 base at J, leaving 3 bases unmatched. This CDR3 reads CASSLTSGGQETQYF. In nucleotides, the CDR3 is TGTGCCAGCAGTTTAACTAGCGGGGGCCAAGAGACCCAGTACTTC.

This clonotype was counted a few times. V is TRBV18 and J is TRBJ2-5; 9 bases line up with TRBD1. Germline V gene data show CDR1 as KGHSH and CDR2 as LQKENI. The J segment lost 1 base and the V segment lost 2 bases, leaving 2 bases of the junction unmatched. CDR3 length equals 15 residues. The CDR3: CASSPGQGPQETQYF. CDR3 nucleotide sequence: TGTGCCAGCTCACCAGGACAGGGGCCCCAAGAGACCCAGTACTTC.

This clonotype was seen a handful of times. The chain combines TRBV9 with TRBJ2-7, with TRBD1 matching over 8 bases. Germline V gene lookup returns CDR1 SGDLS and CDR2 YYNGEE. The CDR3 is 13 residues long. With 5 bases clipped from V and 4 bases from J, the junction kept 5 bases outside the gene matches. The CDR3 protein is CASSETGEYEQYF. The CDR3 DNA follows: TGTGCCAGCAGTGAGACAGGGGAGTACGAGCAGTACTTC.

The V and J genes are TRBV12-3 or TRBV12-4 and TRBJ1-4; D unclear. The CDR3 extends over 13 amino acids. V was clipped by 2 bases and J by 8 bases, with 9 bases between them. This CDR3 reads CASSLLGGEKLFF. Written as DNA, the CDR3 is TGTGCCAGCAGTTTACTCGGTGGGGAAAAACTGTTTTTT.

J is TRBJ2-1 and V is TRBV4-1; D might be TRBD2 (6 bases). Germline CDR1 and CDR2: MGHRA and YSYEKL. The CDR3 contains 18 residues. Trimming stripped 2 bases from V and 0 bases from J, with 17 bases between. The CDR3 coding sequence is TGCGCCAGCAGCCAACTCATCGGGACTCTCAGCTCCTACAATGAGCAGTTCTTC. It specifies CASSQLIGTLSSYNEQFF.

A few counts support this clonotype. This rearrangement joins TRBV4-3 to TRBJ2-7; weak D call: TRBD2 (5 bases). This CDR3 is 15 amino acids long. Trimming took off 0 bases at V and 3 bases at J, with 12 bases between the two ends. CDR1 and CDR2 from the germline V gene are LGHNA and YSLEER. In DNA, the CDR3 is TGCGCCAGCAGCCAAGACCCCACCGGGAACTACGAGCAGTACTTC. It codes for CASSQDPTGNYEQYF.

This clonotype was picked up a small number of times. The V call is TRBV2, the J call TRBJ2-1; D possibly corresponds to TRBD2 (5 bases). Germline CDR1 is SNHLY and CDR2 is FYNNEI. This CDR3 is built from 14 residues. V was clipped by 7 bases and J by 1 base, with 11 bases between them. The CDR3 protein is CASTALGSYNEQFF. The DNA for the CDR3 is TGTGCCAGCACCGCACTAGGGTCCTACAATGAGCAGTTCTTC. The full variable domain, its missing parts supplied by reference TRBV2 and TRBJ2-1, is EPEVTQTPSHQVTQMGQEVILRCVPISNHLYFYWYRQILGQKVEFLVSFYNNEISEKSEIFDDQFSVERPDGSNFTLKIRSTKLEDSAMYFCASTALGSYNEQFFGPGTRLTVL.

This clonotype was counted a single time. The chain links TRBV2 to TRBJ2-2; D unclear. Germline assignment: CDR1 SNHLY and CDR2 FYNNEI. The CDR3 is made up of 15 amino acids. V was trimmed by 7 bases and J by 4 bases, leaving 16 bases between them. For the CDR3, the DNA is TGTGCCAGCACGTGGGGTCCCGAGACCACCGGGGAGCTGTTTTTT. Translating gives CASTWGPETTGELFF.

This clonotype has at least ten counts. V usage is TRBV5-1 and J usage is TRBJ2-3, with D perhaps matching TRBD2 (6 bases). Trimming shortened V by 4 bases and J by 2 bases, and 17 bases separated the two germline ends. The germline gives CDR1 SGHRS, CDR2 YFSETQ. The CDR3 has 16 residues. This chain's CDR3 is CASSPVGGGDTDTQYF. DNA for the CDR3: TGCGCCAGCAGCCCGGTCGGGGGTGGGGACACAGATACGCAGTATTTT.

This clonotype was observed a few times. V usage is TRBV29-1 and J usage is TRBJ2-7, with a weak D call TRBD1 (5 bases). This CDR3 spans 11 amino acids. CDR1 and CDR2 (germline): SQVTM, ANQGSEA. V lost 7 bases and J lost 2, with 9 bases in between. CDR3 in DNA: TGCAGCGCCGGACAAGCCTACGAGCAGTACTTC. Protein sequence: CSAGQAYEQYF.

This clonotype has just a few counts. The chain recombines TRBV24-1 with TRBJ2-3; the match to TRBD2 covers 10 bases. CDR3 size: 17 residues. The trim removed 4 bases at V and 4 bases at J, leaving 10 bases unmatched. CDR1 is KGHDR and CDR2 is SFDVKD in the germline V gene. The CDR3 DNA reads as TGTGCCACCAGTGACCGACCGAGTAGCGGGAGGTCAGATACGCAGTATTTT. As protein: CATSDRPSSGRSDTQYF.

This clonotype was seen more than once but under ten times. The rearrangement uses TRBV10-3 and TRBJ1-3; D is unclear. This CDR3 region has 14 residues. The V gene lost 8 bases and the J gene lost 2 bases, with 13 bases spanning the gap. From germline, CDR1 is ENHRY and CDR2 SYGVKD. The CDR3 DNA is TGTGCCATCGGGGAGTTGCTTACTGGAAACACCATATATTTT. Its translation is CAIGELLTGNTIYF.